This entry concerns a single T cell receptor (beta chain). This entry comes from a study of identical twins. TCRdb reprocessed the 5' RACE reads with MiXCR, giving one entry per CDR3 protein. Among more than 1.5 million distinct CDR3 sequences listed, under 35% were seen once. CDR1 is SGDLS, CDR2 YYNGEE, per germline. This CDR3 is 14 amino acids long. V was clipped by 4 bases and J by 11 bases; unmatched bases: 14. The sample comprised cord blood. The receptor was derived from a newborn girl in good health. The chain employs TRBV9 and TRBJ2-5; 7 bases fit TRBD2. The DNA for the CDR3 is TGTGCCAGCAGCCTCAGACTAGCCGCCAATGAGCAGTACTTC. Translating it yields CASSLRLAANEQYF. The whole variable domain, remainder taken from reference TRBV9 and TRBJ2-5, is DSGVTQTPKHLITATGQRVTLRCSPRSGDLSVYWYQQSLDQGLQFLIQYYNGEERAKGNILERFSAQQFPDLHSELNLSSLELGDSALYFCASSLRLAANEQYFGPGTRLLVL.